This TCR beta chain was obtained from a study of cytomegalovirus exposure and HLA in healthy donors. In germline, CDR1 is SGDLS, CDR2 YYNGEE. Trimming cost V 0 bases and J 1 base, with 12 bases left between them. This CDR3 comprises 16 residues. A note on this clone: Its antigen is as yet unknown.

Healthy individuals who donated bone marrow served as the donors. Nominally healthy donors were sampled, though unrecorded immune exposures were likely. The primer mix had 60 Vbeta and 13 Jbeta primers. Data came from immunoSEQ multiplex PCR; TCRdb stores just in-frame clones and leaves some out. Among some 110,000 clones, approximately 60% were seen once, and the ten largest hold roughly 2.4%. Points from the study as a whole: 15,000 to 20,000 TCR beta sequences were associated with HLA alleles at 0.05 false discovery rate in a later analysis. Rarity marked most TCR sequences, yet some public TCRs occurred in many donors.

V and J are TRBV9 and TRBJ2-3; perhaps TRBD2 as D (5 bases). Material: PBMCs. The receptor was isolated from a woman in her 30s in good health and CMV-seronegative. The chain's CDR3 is CASSVAPRAGTDTQYF. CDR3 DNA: TGTGCCAGCAGCGTAGCACCGAGGGCTGGCACAGATACGCAGTATTTT.